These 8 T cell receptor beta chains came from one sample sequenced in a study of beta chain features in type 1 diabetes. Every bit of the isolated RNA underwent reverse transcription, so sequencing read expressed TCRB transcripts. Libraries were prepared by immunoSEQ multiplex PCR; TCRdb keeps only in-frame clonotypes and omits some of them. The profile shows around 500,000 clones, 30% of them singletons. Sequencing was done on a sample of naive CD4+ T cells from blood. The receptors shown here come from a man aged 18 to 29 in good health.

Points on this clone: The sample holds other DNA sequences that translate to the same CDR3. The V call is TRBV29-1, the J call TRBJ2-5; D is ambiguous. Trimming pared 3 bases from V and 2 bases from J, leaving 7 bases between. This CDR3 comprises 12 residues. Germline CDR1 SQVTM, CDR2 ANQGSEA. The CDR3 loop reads CSVDRLQETQYF. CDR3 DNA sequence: TGCAGCGTTGACAGGTTACAAGAGACCCAGTACTTC.

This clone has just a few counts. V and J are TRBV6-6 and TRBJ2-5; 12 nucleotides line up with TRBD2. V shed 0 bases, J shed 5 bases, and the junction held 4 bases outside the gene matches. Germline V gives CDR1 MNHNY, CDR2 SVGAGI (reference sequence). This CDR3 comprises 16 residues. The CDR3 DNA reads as TGTGCCAGCAGTTACTCAACTAGCGGGAGGCGGGAGACCCAGTACTTC. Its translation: CASSYSTSGRRETQYF.

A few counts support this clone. The CDR3 DNA follows: TGTGCCAGTAGTATTGTAGATACGCAGTATTTT. Translation: CASSIVDTQYF. This chain links TRBV19 with TRBJ2-3; D ambiguous. V was pared by 3 bases and J by 5 bases, with 3 bases between. This CDR3 spans 11 amino acids. Germline loops: CDR1 LNHDA, CDR2 SQIVND (reference sequence).

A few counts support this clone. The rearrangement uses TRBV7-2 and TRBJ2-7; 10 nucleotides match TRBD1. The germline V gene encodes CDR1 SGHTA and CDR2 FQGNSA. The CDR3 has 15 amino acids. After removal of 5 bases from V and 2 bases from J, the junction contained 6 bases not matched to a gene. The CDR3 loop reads CASSPRGTGAYEQYF. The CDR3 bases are TGTGCCAGCAGCCCCAGGGGGACAGGGGCCTACGAGCAGTACTTC.

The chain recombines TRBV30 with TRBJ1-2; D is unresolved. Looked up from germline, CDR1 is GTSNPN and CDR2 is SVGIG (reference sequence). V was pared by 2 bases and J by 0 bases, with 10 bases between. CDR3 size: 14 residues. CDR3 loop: CAWSLRGANYGYTF. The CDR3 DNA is TGTGCCTGGAGTTTGCGGGGAGCTAACTATGGCTACACCTTC.

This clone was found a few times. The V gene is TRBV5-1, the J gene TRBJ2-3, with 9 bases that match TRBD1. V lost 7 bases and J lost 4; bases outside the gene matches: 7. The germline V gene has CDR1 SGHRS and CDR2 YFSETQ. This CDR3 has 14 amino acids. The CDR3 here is CASGPGQGADTQYF. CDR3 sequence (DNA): TGCGCCAGCGGACCGGGACAGGGTGCAGATACGCAGTATTTT.

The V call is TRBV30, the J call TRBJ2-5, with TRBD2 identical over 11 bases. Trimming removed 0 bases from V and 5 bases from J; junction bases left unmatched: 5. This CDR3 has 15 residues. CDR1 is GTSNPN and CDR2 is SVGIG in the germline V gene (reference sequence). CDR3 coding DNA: TGTGCCTGGAGTGTTGATCCTAGCGGGAGGGAGACCCAGTACTTC. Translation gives CAWSVDPSGRETQYF.

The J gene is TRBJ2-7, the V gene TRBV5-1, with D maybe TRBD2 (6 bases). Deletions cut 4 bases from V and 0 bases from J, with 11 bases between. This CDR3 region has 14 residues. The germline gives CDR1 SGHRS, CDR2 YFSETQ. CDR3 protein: CASSERVTSYEQYF. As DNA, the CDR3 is TGCGCCAGCAGCGAGCGGGTAACCTCCTACGAGCAGTACTTC.